Given below is one T cell receptor (beta chain) in context. What it binds is unknown. The sample is drawn from a study of OX40 agonist ivuxolimab in advanced cancers. As for the study in general: In this trial design, patients received ivuxolimab intravenously at 0.01 to 10 mg/kg every 2 weeks. Dose-escalation cases comprised hepatocellular carcinoma, melanoma, renal cell or head and neck cancer. Partial responses were recorded for three patients, including one with hepatocellular carcinoma and two with cutaneous melanoma.

Study-wide results and limits: Antigen specificity of clonally expanded peripheral T cells was not established.

The germline gives CDR1 SNHLY, CDR2 FYNNEI. The CDR3 runs to 15 residues. V dropped 3 bases and J dropped 3 bases, with 12 bases sitting between them. TCRdb keeps only in-frame clones here, not all; method: immunoSEQ multiplex PCR. The data contain over 60,000 clones, 90% to 95% of them singletons. The source of this sequence is an adult with an advanced solid tumor such as melanoma, head and neck, liver or kidney cancer. The source was CD4+ or CD8+ T cells sorted from blood, collected in a trial of the OX40 agonist ivuxolimab. This chain joins TRBV2 and TRBJ1-3; the D gene is possibly TRBD1 (5 bases). The CDR3: CASSEAGALGNTIYF. The CDR3 DNA follows: TGTGCCAGCAGTGAGGCCGGGGCGCTTGGAAACACCATATATTTT.